This T cell receptor (beta chain) emerged from a study of cytomegalovirus exposure and HLA in healthy donors. Study observations and caveats: Presence/absence analyses assumed roughly uniform sequencing depth across donors, which may not hold.

Trimming pared 0 bases from V and 4 bases from J, leaving 13 bases between. The length of the CDR3 is 15 residues. With regard to this clone: Its antigen is not identified.

Both 60 Vbeta primers and 13 Jbeta primers went into the PCR. Repertoires were generated with immunoSEQ multiplex PCR, while TCRdb's copy carries only in-frame clones and drops some. The sample lists under 200,000 clones; approximately 80% were seen once. The receptor was derived from a man aged 25 to 45 in good health and CMV-seronegative. The chain recombines TRBV23-1 with TRBJ2-7; the D gene is possibly TRBD2 (5 bases). TRBV23-1 has ORF status, its function being uncertain. Sample: PBMCs. Here the CDR3 reads CASSQSGVGYYEQYF. CDR3 DNA: TGCGCCAGCAGTCAATCGGGAGTCGGCTATTACGAGCAGTACTTC.